This T cell receptor (beta chain) was obtained from a study of cytomegalovirus exposure and HLA in healthy donors. A word on this clone: Antigen: not known.

Notes on the study in general: A classifier reportedly called cytomegalovirus status with high sensitivity and specificity. A subsequent analysis found that TCR clusters from the first cohort also tended to co-occur in the approximately 130 validation repertoires, with approximately 95% of cluster scores above 0.

Germline V gene sequence: CDR1 KGHSH, CDR2 LQKENI. V trimming: 2 bases; J trimming: 8 bases; junction bases outside the gene matches: 8. The CDR3 covers 14 residues. The table came from immunoSEQ multiplex PCR; TCRdb's copy has only in-frame clones and leaves some out. Here the sample spans around 70,000 clones, around 94% being singletons. This chain uses TRBV18 with TRBJ1-2, with 7 nucleotides matching TRBD1. What was sequenced was PBMCs. The clonotype comes from a woman between 18 and 29 years old in good health and CMV-seronegative. The DNA for the CDR3 is TGTGCCAGCTCACCAGGGACAGATCCCTTGGGCTACACCTTC. Amino acids: CASSPGTDPLGYTF.